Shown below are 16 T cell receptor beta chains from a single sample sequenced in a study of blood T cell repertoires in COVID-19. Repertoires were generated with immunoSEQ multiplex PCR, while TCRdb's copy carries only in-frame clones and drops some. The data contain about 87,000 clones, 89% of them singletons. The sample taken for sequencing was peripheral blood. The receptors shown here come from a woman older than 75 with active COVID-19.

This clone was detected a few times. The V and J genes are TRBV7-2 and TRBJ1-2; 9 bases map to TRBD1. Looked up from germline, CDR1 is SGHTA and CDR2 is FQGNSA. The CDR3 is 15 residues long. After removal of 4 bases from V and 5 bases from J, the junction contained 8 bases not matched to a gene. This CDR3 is CASSSPGTGTYGYTF. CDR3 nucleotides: TGTGCCAGCAGCTCGCCCGGGACAGGGACTTATGGCTACACCTTC. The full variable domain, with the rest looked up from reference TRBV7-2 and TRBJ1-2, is GAGVSQSPSNKVTEKGKDVELRCDPISGHTALYWYRQSLGQGLEFLIYFQGNSAPDKSGLPSDRFSAERTGGSVSTLTIQRTQQEDSAVYLCASSSPGTGTYGYTFGSGTRLTVV.

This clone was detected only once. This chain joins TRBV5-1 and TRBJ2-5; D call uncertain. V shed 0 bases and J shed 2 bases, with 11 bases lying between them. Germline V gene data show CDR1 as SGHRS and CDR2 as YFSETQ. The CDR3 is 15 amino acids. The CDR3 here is CASSLVVQTQETQYF. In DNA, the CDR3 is TGCGCCAGCAGCTTGGTGGTCCAGACTCAAGAGACCCAGTACTTC.

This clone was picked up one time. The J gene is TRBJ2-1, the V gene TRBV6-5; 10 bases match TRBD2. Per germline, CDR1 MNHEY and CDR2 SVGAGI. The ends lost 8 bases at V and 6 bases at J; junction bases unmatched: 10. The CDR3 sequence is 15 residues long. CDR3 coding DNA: TGTGCCAGCCTTTCCCACTGGACTAGCGGCAATGAGCAGTTCTTC. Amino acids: CASLSHWTSGNEQFF.

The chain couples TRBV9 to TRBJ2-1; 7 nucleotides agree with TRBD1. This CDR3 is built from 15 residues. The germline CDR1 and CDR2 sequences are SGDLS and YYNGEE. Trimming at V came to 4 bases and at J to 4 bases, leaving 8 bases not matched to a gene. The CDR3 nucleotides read TGTGCCAGCAGCTTAACAGGGGCGGCTTACAATGAGCAGTTCTTC. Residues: CASSLTGAAYNEQFF.

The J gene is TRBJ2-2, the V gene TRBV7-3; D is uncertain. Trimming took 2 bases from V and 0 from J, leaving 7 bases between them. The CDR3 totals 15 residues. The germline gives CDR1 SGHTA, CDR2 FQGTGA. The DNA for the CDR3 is TGTGCCAGCAGCTTAGGTGGCCCGAACACCGGGGAGCTGTTTTTT. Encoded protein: CASSLGGPNTGELFF.

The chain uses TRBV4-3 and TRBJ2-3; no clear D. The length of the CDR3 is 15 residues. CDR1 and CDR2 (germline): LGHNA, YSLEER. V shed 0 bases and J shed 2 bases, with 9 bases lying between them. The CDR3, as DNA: TGCGCCAGCAGCCAAGACGAACAGTACACAGATACGCAGTATTTT. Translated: CASSQDEQYTDTQYF.

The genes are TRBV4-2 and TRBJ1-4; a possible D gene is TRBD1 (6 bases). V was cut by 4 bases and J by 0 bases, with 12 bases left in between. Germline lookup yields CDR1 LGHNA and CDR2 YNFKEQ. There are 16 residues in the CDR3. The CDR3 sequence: CASSPHDRTTNEKLFF. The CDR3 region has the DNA TGTGCCAGCAGCCCACACGACAGGACAACTAATGAAAAACTGTTTTTT.

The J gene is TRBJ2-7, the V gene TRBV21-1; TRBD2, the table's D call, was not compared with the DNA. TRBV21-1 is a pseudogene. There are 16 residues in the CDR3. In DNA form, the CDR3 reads TGTGCCAGCAGCAAAGCTTTCAGGGAGGGATTTTACGAGCAGTACTTC. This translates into CASSKAFREGFYEQYF.

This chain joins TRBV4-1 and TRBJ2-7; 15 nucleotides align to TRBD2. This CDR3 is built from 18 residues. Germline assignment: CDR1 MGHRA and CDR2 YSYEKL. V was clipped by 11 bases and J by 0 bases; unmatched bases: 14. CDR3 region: CASRTGLAGGPSSYEQYF. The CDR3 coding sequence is TGCGCCTCTCGCACGGGACTAGCGGGAGGTCCTAGCTCCTACGAGCAGTACTTC.

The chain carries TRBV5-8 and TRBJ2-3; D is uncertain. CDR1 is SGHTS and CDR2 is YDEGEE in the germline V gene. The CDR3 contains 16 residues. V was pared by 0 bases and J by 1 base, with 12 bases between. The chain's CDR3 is CASSLGWRGGTDTQYF. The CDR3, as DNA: TGTGCCAGCAGCTTGGGTTGGAGAGGTGGCACAGATACGCAGTATTTT.

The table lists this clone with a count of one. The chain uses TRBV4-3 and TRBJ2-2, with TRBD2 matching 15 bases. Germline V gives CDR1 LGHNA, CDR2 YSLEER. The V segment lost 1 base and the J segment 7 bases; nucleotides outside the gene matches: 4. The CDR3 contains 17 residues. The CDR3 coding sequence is TGCGCCAGCAGCCAAGGGACTAGCGGGAGGGCACACGGGGAGCTGTTTTTT. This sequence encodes CASSQGTSGRAHGELFF.

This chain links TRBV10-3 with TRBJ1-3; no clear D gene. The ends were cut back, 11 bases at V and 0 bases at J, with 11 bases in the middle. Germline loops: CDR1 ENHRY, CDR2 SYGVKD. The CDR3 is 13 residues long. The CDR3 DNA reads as TGTGCCGGCAGGACTGACTCTGGAAACACCATATATTTT. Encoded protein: CAGRTDSGNTIYF.

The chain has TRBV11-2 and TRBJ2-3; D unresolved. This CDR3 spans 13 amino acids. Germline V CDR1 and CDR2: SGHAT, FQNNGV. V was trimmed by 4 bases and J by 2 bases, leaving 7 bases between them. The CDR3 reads CASSSQNTDTQYF. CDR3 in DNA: TGTGCCAGCAGCTCACAGAACACAGATACGCAGTATTTT.

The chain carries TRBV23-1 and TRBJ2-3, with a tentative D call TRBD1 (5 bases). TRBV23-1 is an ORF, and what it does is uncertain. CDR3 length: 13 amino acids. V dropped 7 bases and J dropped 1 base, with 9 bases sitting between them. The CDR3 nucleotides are TGCGCCAGCACTTTAGGGGGCACAGATACGCAGTATTTT. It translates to CASTLGGTDTQYF.

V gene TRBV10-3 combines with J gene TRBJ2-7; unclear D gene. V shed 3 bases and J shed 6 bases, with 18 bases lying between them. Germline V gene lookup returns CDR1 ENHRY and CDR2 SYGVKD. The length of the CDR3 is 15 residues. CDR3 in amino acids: CAISDPGFRDSEQYF. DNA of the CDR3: TGTGCCATCAGTGACCCCGGTTTCCGTGATTCCGAGCAGTACTTC.

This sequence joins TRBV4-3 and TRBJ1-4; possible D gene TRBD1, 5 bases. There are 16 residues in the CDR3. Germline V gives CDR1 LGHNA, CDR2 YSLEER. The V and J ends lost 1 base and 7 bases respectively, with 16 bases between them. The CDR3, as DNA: TGCGCCAGCAGCCAAGGATTGGGAAGGCAGGGTGAAAAACTGTTTTTT. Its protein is CASSQGLGRQGEKLFF.